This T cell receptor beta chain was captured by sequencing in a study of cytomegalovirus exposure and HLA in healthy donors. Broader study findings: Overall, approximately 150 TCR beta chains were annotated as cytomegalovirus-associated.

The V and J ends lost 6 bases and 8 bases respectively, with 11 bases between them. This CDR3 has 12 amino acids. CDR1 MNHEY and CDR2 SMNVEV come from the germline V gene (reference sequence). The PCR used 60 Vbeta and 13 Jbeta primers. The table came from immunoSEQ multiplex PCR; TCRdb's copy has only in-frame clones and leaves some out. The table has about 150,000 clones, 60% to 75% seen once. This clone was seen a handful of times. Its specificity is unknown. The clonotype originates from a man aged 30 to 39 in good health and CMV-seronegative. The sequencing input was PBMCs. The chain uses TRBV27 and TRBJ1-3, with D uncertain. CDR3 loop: CASRDPGYTIYF. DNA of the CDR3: TGTGCCAGCAGGGACCCGGGGTACACCATATATTTT.